Presented here are 26 T cell receptor beta chains from one specimen sequenced in a study of beta chain features in type 1 diabetes. Study-level points and caveats: Moderately but significantly shorter TCRB CDR3s were found in Type 1 diabetes patients in all four CD4+ subsets.

Expressed TCRB transcripts were sequenced after all isolated RNA was converted to cDNA. The method was immunoSEQ multiplex PCR; TCRdb's version includes in-frame clones alone and lacks a portion of them. The table records about 160,000 clones, around 8% of them present only once. These receptors' antigens are unknown. Sequencing was carried out using central memory CD4+ T cells from blood. Every receptor here comes from a woman aged 18-29 years with type 1 diabetes.

This clone was recorded a few times. This chain uses TRBV9 with TRBJ2-7, with TRBD2 identical over 12 bases. The CDR3 runs 15 residues. Trimming at V came to 3 bases and at J to 3 bases, leaving 4 bases not matched to a gene. CDR1 is SGDLS and CDR2 is YYNGEE in the germline V gene. This chain's CDR3 is CASSEGLAGHYEQYF. Here the CDR3 DNA reads TGTGCCAGCAGCGAGGGACTAGCGGGCCACTACGAGCAGTACTTC.

The V and J genes are TRBV15 and TRBJ1-5; no clear D gene. CDR3 length: 15 amino acids. V was shortened by 2 bases and J by 3 bases, with 11 bases between the two germline ends. The germline gives CDR1 LNHNV, CDR2 YYDKDF (reference sequence). CDR3 in DNA: TGTGCCACCAGCAGAAACAGCTTAGTCAATCAGCCCCAGCATTTT. This translates into CATSRNSLVNQPQHF.

The chain is built from TRBV4-1 and TRBJ2-7; the match to TRBD2 covers 11 bases. There are 17 residues in the CDR3. Per the germline V gene, CDR1 is MGHRA and CDR2 is YSYEKL. The V and J ends lost 1 base and 4 bases, in that order; junction bases with no gene match: 9. In nucleotides, the CDR3 is TGCGCCAGCAGCCAAGCCCTTACTAGCGGGAGTTTATACGAGCAGTACTTC. It is translated as CASSQALTSGSLYEQYF.

The CDR3 DNA follows: TGTGCCAGCAGCTTATCCGGGACAGGGGGCTACGAGCAGTACTTC. Its translation: CASSLSGTGGYEQYF. The chain recombines TRBV7-9 with TRBJ2-7, with TRBD1 identical over 11 bases. This CDR3 region has 15 residues. The V gene end was trimmed by 2 bases and the J gene end by 3 bases; junction bases not matched to a gene: 3. Germline lookup yields CDR1 SEHNR and CDR2 FQNEAQ (reference sequence).

This chain links TRBV2 with TRBJ2-5; D is perhaps TRBD2 (6 bases). In germline, CDR1 is SNHLY, CDR2 FYNNEI. Trimming cost V 11 bases and J 4 bases, with 20 bases left between them. The CDR3 has 14 residues. The CDR3 here is CAGHLGLQGETQYF. DNA of the CDR3: TGTGCCGGACACCTGGGACTCCAAGGAGAGACCCAGTACTTC.

The rearrangement links TRBV21-1 to TRBJ2-7; TRBD1 reflects the table's D call only, with no check against the DNA. TRBV21-1 is shown as a pseudogene. There are 13 residues in the CDR3. This CDR3 is CASSITGSYEQYF. The CDR3 DNA follows: TGTGCCAGCAGCATAACAGGCTCCTACGAGCAGTACTTC.

V is TRBV18 and J is TRBJ2-1; weak D call: TRBD1 (6 bases). The CDR3 is 15 residues long. V shed 2 bases and J shed 1 base, with 9 bases lying between them. The germline gives CDR1 KGHSH, CDR2 LQKENI. The CDR3 is CASSPVTGSYNEQFF. The DNA of the CDR3 is TGTGCCAGCTCACCAGTGACAGGTTCCTACAATGAGCAGTTCTTC.

The chain has TRBV30 and TRBJ2-7; maybe TRBD2 (7 bases). The CDR3 loop spans 12 amino acids. Germline CDR1 GTSNPN, CDR2 SVGIG (reference sequence). The V end lost 3 bases, the J end lost 6 bases, and 12 bases lay between the germline ends. The CDR3: CAWSGGRVEQYF. CDR3 DNA sequence: TGTGCCTGGAGCGGGGGGCGGGTCGAGCAGTACTTC.

This clone has a handful of counts. This chain joins TRBV5-6 and TRBJ2-7; unclear D gene. The CDR3 runs 13 residues. The germline CDR1 and CDR2 sequences are SGHDT and YYEEEE. V lost 8 bases, J lost 3 bases, and 15 bases lay in between. The CDR3 coding sequence is TGTGCCAGTTCGTCCAACTTCGGCTACGAGCAGTACTTC. It codes for CASSSNFGYEQYF. Drawing the rest from reference TRBV5-6 and TRBJ2-7, the complete variable domain is DAGVTQSPTHLIKTRGQQVTLRCSPKSGHDTVSWYQQALGQGPQFIFQYYEEEERQRGNFPDRFSGHQFPNYSSELNVNALLLGDSALYLCASSSNFGYEQYFGPGTRLTVT.

The rearrangement links TRBV5-8 to TRBJ2-7; TRBD2 matches at 7 bases. The CDR3 has 12 residues. Per germline, CDR1 SGHTS and CDR2 YDEGEE. With V trimmed by 7 bases and J by 2 bases, 3 bases remained unmatched. The CDR3 DNA reads TGTGCCAGCTCGCGGGAGACCTACGAGCAGTACTTC. Translating it yields CASSRETYEQYF.

The chain joins TRBV4-1 to TRBJ2-1; 8 positions agree with TRBD2. The germline CDR1 and CDR2 sequences are MGHRA and YSYEKL. V shed 0 bases, J shed 9 bases, and the junction held 7 bases outside the gene matches. The CDR3 sequence is 15 residues long. CDR3: CASSQESSGRSEQFF. The CDR3 coding sequence is TGCGCCAGCAGCCAAGAGTCCAGCGGGAGAAGTGAGCAGTTCTTC.

The chain is built from TRBV18 and TRBJ2-3; D may be TRBD1 (6 bases). Germline V CDR1 and CDR2: KGHSH, LQKENI. The V and J ends lost 3 bases and 3 bases respectively, with 16 bases between them. There are 16 residues in the CDR3. The CDR3: CASSPNRASGTDTQYF. DNA for the CDR3: TGTGCCAGCTCACCGAACAGGGCTAGTGGGACAGATACGCAGTATTTT.

For this clone: Other nucleotide sequences in the sample specify the same CDR3. This chain joins TRBV7-2 and TRBJ1-4, with D uncertain. This CDR3 spans 11 amino acids. Germline CDR1 reads SGHTA; CDR2 reads FQGNSA. Deletions cut 1 base from V and 11 bases from J, with 5 bases between. The CDR3 loop reads CASSLGVKLFF. CDR3 sequence (DNA): TGTGCCAGCAGCTTAGGCGTGAAACTGTTTTTT.

This clone turned up a few times. The chain links TRBV7-2 to TRBJ2-3; D is undetermined. V was trimmed by 4 bases and J by 3 bases, leaving 11 bases between them. This CDR3 region has 14 residues. The germline gives CDR1 SGHTA, CDR2 FQGNSA. The CDR3 DNA follows: TGTGCCAGCAGCTCACCGCGCAAAACAGATACGCAGTATTTT. It specifies CASSSPRKTDTQYF.

The rearrangement uses TRBV27 and TRBJ1-2; D gene unclear. V shed 3 bases and J shed 5 bases, with 10 bases lying between them. Germline V gene data show CDR1 as MNHEY and CDR2 as SMNVEV (reference sequence). This CDR3 is 13 amino acids long. Written as DNA, the CDR3 is TGTGCCAGCAGTTTGCCGGGAGGTTATGGCTACACCTTC. Its protein is CASSLPGGYGYTF.

Only a few counts were recorded for this clone. V is TRBV11-3 and J is TRBJ2-2, with 11 positions matching TRBD2. Germline loops: CDR1 SGHNT, CDR2 YENEEA. V dropped 1 base and J dropped 4; count of bases not matched to a gene: 5. The CDR3 contains 17 residues. This chain's CDR3 is CASSLGTSGLSTGELFF. CDR3 nucleotide sequence: TGTGCCAGCAGCTTAGGGACTAGCGGGTTATCCACCGGGGAGCTGTTTTTT.

The sample holds a few counts of this clone. The chain is built from TRBV11-2 and TRBJ2-1; 7 bases are shared with TRBD2. CDR3 length equals 16 residues. CDR1 and CDR2 (germline): SGHAT, FQNNGV. V lost 5 bases, J lost 5 bases, and 12 bases stayed unmatched. The CDR3 here is CASSRVLARGNNEQFF. The CDR3 nucleotides read TGTGCCAGCAGCCGAGTACTAGCGCGGGGAAACAATGAGCAGTTCTTC. Combining the CDR3 with reference TRBV11-2 and TRBJ2-1 gives the whole variable domain EAGVAQSPRYKIIEKRQSVAFWCNPISGHATLYWYQQILGQGPKLLIQFQNNGVVDDSQLPKDRFSAERLKGVDSTLKIQPAKLEDSAVYLCASSRVLARGNNEQFFGPGTRLTVL.

The rearrangement uses TRBV5-4 and TRBJ1-5; 11 bases fit TRBD1. The CDR3 consists of 16 residues. The V gene's germline CDR1 is SGHNT and CDR2 YYREEE (reference sequence). The trim removed 0 bases at V and 3 bases at J, leaving 2 bases unmatched. In DNA, the CDR3 is TGTGCCAGCAGCTTGGGGGACAGGGGGAACAATCAGCCCCAGCATTTT. Translation gives CASSLGDRGNNQPQHF.

This clone turned up a few times. J is TRBJ1-2 and V is TRBV18, with 9 bases aligning to TRBD1. Per the germline V gene, CDR1 is KGHSH and CDR2 is LQKENI. CDR3 length equals 15 residues. V was clipped by 3 bases and J by 8 bases; unmatched bases: 10. The CDR3 coding sequence is TGTGCCAGCTCACCCCGGGAGACAGGGGGACGCGGCTACACCTTC. This codes for CASSPRETGGRGYTF.

This clone appeared a single time. The chain joins TRBV18 to TRBJ2-7, with 8 bases aligning to TRBD2. Germline V gene data show CDR1 as KGHSH and CDR2 as LQKENI. CDR3 length: 17 residues. J gave up 2 bases and V 3 bases, and 12 bases lay outside the gene matches. The CDR3 reads CASSPFGSGDITYEQYF. The CDR3 DNA follows: TGTGCCAGCTCACCCTTCGGTAGCGGGGACATAACCTACGAGCAGTACTTC.

This rearrangement joins TRBV6-5 to TRBJ1-2; the D is unclear. Germline V gene sequence: CDR1 MNHEY, CDR2 SVGAGI. There are 14 residues in the CDR3. V was pared by 6 bases and J by 2 bases, with 13 bases between. The CDR3 DNA is TGTGCCAGCAGATGGGGAGCGGGAAACTATGGCTACACCTTC. Translating gives CASRWGAGNYGYTF.

This clone was seen more than once but under ten times. The gene calls are TRBV5-1 and TRBJ2-7; TRBD2 agrees at 9 bases. The CDR3 covers 15 residues. Germline CDR1 SGHRS, CDR2 YFSETQ. Trimming at V came to 4 bases and at J to 1 base, leaving 6 bases not matched to a gene. The CDR3 bases are TGCGCCAGCAGCACGCAAGCGGGGGGATCCTACGAGCAGTACTTC. This sequence encodes CASSTQAGGSYEQYF.

This clone was counted a few times. J is TRBJ1-3 and V is TRBV18, with a tentative D call TRBD1 (6 bases). Trimming cost V 5 bases and J 3 bases, with 11 bases left between them. This CDR3 comprises 14 residues. Germline-derived CDR1 and CDR2 are KGHSH and LQKENI. CDR3 in amino acids: CASSTGIGGNTIYF. The CDR3 coding sequence is TGTGCCAGCTCAACAGGGATAGGTGGAAACACCATATATTTT.

The chain uses TRBV29-1 and TRBJ2-5; TRBD2 aligns across 8 bases. This CDR3 spans 15 amino acids. V shed 2 bases, J shed 3 bases, and the junction held 8 bases outside the gene matches. Per the germline V gene, CDR1 is SQVTM and CDR2 is ANQGSEA. The CDR3, as DNA: TGCAGCGTTGAAAGGGTCGCGGGGGGCAAAGAGACCCAGTACTTC. Amino acids: CSVERVAGGKETQYF.

The chain joins TRBV11-1 to TRBJ2-2; no firm D call. The germline CDR1 and CDR2 sequences are SGHAT and FQDESV (reference sequence). V was pared by 1 base and J by 0 bases, with 6 bases between. The CDR3 has 15 amino acids. DNA of the CDR3: TGTGCCAGCAGCTTAGTACAGACGAACACCGGGGAGCTGTTTTTT. Protein sequence: CASSLVQTNTGELFF.

This clone was recorded a few times. The chain employs TRBV5-1 and TRBJ2-1; no clear D gene. Trimming removed 6 bases from V and 8 bases from J, with 15 bases in between. CDR1 is SGHRS and CDR2 is YFSETQ in the germline V gene. The CDR3 totals 13 residues. CDR3 sequence: CASTRNTVDEQFF. The CDR3 region has the DNA TGCGCCAGCACGCGGAACACTGTCGATGAGCAGTTCTTC.